This TCR beta chain appears in the sequencing data of a study of T cells in localized non-small cell lung cancer. Study-level results: Longer overall survival was linked to higher blood T cell density.

Looked up from germline, CDR1 is LNHNV and CDR2 is YYDKDF (reference sequence). With V trimmed by 0 bases and J by 4 bases, 8 bases remained unmatched. The CDR3 totals 16 residues. Repertoires were generated with immunoSEQ multiplex PCR, while TCRdb's copy carries only in-frame clones and drops some. Of some 37,000 clones listed, 85% to 90% are singletons. Concerning this clone itself: Its antigen is unknown.

The genes are TRBV15 and TRBJ1-2; 7 positions match TRBD1. The sequence was obtained from a man aged 18 to 50 with stage I lung adenocarcinoma. The input for sequencing was peripheral blood, taken before any cancer treatment. Here the CDR3 DNA reads TGTGCCACCAGCAGAGAATTGGGGGACAGCCGCTATGGCTACACCTTC. Encoded protein: CATSRELGDSRYGYTF.